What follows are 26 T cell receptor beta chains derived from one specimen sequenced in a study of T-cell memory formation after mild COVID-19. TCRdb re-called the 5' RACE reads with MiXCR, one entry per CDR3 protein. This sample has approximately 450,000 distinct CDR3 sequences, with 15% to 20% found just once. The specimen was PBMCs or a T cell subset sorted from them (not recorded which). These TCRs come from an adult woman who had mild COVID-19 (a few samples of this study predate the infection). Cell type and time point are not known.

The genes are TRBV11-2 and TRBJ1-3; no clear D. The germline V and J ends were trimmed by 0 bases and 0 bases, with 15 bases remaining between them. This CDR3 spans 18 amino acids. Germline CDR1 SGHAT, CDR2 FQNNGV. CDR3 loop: CASSLDRAAAPSGNTIYF. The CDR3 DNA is TGTGCCAGCAGCTTAGATCGGGCGGCGGCACCCTCTGGAAACACCATATATTTT. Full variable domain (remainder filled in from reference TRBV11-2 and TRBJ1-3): EAGVAQSPRYKIIEKRQSVAFWCNPISGHATLYWYQQILGQGPKLLIQFQNNGVVDDSQLPKDRFSAERLKGVDSTLKIQPAKLEDSAVYLCASSLDRAAAPSGNTIYFGEGSWLTVV.

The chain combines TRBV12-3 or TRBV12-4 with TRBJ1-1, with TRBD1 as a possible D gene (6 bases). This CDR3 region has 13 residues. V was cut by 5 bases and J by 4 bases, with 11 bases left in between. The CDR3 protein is CASSVDSSTEAFF. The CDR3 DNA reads TGTGCCAGCAGTGTGGACAGCAGCACTGAAGCTTTCTTT.

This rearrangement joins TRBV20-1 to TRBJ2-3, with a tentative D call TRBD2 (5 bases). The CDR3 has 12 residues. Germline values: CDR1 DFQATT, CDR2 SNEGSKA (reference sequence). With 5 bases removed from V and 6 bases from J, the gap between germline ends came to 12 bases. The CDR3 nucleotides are TGCAGTGCTGGAACGGGGTTGGATACGCAGTATTTT. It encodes CSAGTGLDTQYF.

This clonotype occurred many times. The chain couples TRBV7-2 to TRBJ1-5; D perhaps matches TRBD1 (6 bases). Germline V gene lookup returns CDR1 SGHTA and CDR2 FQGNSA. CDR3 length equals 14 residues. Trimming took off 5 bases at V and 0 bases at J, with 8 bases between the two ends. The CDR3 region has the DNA TGTGCCAGCAGCACAGGGAATAGCAATCAGCCCCAGCATTTT. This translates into CASSTGNSNQPQHF.

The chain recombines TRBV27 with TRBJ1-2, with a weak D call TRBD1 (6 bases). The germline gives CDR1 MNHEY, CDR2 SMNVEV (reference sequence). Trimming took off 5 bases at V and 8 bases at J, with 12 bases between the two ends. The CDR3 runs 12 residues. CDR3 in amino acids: CASSRGGGGYTF. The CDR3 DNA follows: TGTGCCAGCAGTCGAGGGGGAGGAGGCTACACCTTC.

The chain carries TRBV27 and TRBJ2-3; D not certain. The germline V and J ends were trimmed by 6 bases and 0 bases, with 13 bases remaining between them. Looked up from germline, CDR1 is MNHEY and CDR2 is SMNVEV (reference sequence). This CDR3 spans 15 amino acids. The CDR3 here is CASSARLGSTDTQYF. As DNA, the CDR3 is TGTGCCAGCAGCGCACGTCTAGGTAGCACAGATACGCAGTATTTT.

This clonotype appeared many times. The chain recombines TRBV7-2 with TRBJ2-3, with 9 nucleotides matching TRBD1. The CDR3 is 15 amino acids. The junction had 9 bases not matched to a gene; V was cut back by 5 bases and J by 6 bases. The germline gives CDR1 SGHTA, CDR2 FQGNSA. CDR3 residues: CASSPGTGFSDTQYF. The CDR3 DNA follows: TGTGCCAGCAGCCCTGGGACAGGGTTTTCTGATACGCAGTATTTT.

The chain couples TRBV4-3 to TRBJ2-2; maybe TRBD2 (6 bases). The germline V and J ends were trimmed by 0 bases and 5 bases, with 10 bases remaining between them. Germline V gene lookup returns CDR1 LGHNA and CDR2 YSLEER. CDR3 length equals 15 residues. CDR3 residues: CASSQEVGGTGELFF. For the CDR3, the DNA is TGCGCCAGCAGCCAAGAAGTGGGGGGAACCGGGGAGCTGTTTTTT.

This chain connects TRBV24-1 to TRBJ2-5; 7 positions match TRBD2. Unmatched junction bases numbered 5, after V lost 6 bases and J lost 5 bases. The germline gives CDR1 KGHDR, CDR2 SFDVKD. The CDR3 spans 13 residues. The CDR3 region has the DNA TGTGCCACCAGTTTGGGAGGGCAGGAGACCCAGTACTTC. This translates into CATSLGGQETQYF.

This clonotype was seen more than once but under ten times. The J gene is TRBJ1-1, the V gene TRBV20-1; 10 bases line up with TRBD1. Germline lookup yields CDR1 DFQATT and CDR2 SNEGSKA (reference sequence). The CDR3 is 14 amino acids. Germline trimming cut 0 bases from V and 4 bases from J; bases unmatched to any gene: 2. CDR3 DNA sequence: TGCAGTGCTAGAGACCGGACAGGGGGCACTGAAGCTTTCTTT. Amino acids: CSARDRTGGTEAFF.

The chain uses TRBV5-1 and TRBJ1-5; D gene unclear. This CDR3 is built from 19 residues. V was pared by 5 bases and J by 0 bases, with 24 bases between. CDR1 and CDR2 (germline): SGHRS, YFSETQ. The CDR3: CASSSSLGIGRHSNQPQHF. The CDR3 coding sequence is TGCGCCAGCAGTTCTTCATTAGGGATAGGGCGTCATAGCAATCAGCCCCAGCATTTT. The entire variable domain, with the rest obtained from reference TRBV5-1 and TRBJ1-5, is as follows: KAGVTQTPRYLIKTRGQQVTLSCSPISGHRSVSWYQQTPGQGLQFLFEYFSETQRNKGNFPGRFSGRQFSNSRSEMNVSTLELGDSALYLCASSSSLGIGRHSNQPQHFGDGTRLSIL.

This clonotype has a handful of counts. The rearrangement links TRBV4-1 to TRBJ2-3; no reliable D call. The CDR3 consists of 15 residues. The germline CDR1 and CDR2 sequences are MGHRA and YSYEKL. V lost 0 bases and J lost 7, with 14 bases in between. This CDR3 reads CASSQEWGLEHTQYF. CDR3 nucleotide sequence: TGCGCCAGCAGCCAAGAGTGGGGTTTAGAGCATACGCAGTATTTT.

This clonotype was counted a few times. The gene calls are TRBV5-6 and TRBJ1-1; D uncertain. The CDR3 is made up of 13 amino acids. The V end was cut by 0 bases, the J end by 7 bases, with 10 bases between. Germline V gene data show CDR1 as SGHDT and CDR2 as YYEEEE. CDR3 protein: CASSLDVRSEAFF. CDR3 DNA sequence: TGTGCCAGCAGCTTGGATGTGAGGAGTGAAGCTTTCTTT.

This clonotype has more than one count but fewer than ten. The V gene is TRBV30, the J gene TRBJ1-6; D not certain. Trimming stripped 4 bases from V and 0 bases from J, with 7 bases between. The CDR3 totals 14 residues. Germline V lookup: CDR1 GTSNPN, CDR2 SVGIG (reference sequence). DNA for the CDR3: TGTGCCTGGAACACAAACTCCTATAATTCACCCCTCCACTTT. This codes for CAWNTNSYNSPLHF.

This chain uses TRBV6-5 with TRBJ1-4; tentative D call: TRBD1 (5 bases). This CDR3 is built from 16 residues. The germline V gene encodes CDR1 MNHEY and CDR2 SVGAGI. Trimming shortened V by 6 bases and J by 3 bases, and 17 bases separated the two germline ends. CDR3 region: CASSMPGTAANEKLFF. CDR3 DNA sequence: TGTGCCAGCAGCATGCCAGGGACCGCGGCTAATGAAAAACTGTTTTTT.

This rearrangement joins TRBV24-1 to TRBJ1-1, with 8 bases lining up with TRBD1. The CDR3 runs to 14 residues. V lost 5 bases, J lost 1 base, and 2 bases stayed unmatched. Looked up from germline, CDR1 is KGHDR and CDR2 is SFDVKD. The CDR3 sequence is CATSGGTGNTEAFF. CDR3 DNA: TGTGCCACCAGTGGAGGGACAGGGAACACTGAAGCTTTCTTT.

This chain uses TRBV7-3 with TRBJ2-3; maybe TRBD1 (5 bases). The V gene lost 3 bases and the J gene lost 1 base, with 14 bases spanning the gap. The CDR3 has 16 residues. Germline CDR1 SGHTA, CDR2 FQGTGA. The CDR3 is CASSLGHALGTDTQYF. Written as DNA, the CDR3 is TGTGCCAGCAGCTTGGGGCACGCCCTTGGCACAGATACGCAGTATTTT.

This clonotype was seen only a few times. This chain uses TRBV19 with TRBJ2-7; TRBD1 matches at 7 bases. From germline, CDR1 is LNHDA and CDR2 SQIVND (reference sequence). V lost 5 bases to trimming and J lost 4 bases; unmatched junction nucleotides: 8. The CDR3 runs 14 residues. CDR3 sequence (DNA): TGTGCCAGTAGTCCGGGACAGATGTTATACGAGCAGTACTTC. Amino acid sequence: CASSPGQMLYEQYF.

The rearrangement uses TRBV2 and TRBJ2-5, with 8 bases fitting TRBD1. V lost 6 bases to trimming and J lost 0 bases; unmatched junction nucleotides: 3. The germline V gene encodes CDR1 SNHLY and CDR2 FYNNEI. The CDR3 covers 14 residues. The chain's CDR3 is CASRGQGYQETQYF. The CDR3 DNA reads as TGTGCCAGCAGAGGACAGGGATACCAAGAGACCCAGTACTTC.

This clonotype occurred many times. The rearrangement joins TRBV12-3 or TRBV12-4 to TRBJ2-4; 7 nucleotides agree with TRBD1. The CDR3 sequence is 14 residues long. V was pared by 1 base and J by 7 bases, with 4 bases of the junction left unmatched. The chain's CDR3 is CASSLGGGRNIQYF. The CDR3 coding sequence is TGTGCCAGCAGTTTAGGAGGGGGCAGGAACATTCAGTACTTC.

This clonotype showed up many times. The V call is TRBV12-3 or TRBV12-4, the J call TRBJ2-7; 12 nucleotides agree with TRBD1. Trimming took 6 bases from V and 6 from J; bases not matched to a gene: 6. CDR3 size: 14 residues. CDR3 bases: TGTGCCAGCAGCCGGGACAGGGGGCTGAGCGAGCAGTACTTC. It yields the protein CASSRDRGLSEQYF.

CDR3 loop: CASSHRGADQPQHF. In DNA, the CDR3 is TGTGCCAGCAGTCACAGGGGGGCGGATCAGCCCCAGCATTTT. The gene calls are TRBV6-6 and TRBJ1-5, with 8 bases that match TRBD1. This CDR3 contains 14 residues. Trimming cost V 5 bases and J 5 bases; bases outside gene matches: 5. The germline CDR1 and CDR2 sequences are MNHNY and SVGAGI (reference sequence).

CDR3 nucleotide sequence: TGCGCCAGCAGCTTGGGGACGATAGGGGAGCCCCAGCATTTT. The encoded protein is CASSLGTIGEPQHF. The chain links TRBV5-1 to TRBJ1-5, with TRBD1 as a possible D gene (5 bases). The CDR3 loop spans 14 amino acids. Trimming removed 0 bases at V and 8 bases at J, with 12 bases between. CDR1 and CDR2 from the germline V gene are SGHRS and YFSETQ.

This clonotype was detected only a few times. CDR3 sequence (DNA): TGTGCCAGCGAGCGAGTGAACACTGAAGCTTTCTTT. It is translated as CASERVNTEAFF. The V gene is TRBV7-9, the J gene TRBJ1-1, with D hard to call. The germline V and J ends were trimmed by 8 bases and 0 bases, with 7 bases remaining between them. CDR1 SEHNR and CDR2 FQNEAQ come from the germline V gene (reference sequence). The CDR3 has 12 residues.

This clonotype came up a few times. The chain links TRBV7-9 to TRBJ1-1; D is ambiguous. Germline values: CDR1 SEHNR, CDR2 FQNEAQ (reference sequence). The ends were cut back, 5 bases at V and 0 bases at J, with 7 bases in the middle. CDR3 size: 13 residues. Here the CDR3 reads CASSIPVNTEAFF. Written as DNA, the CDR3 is TGTGCCAGCAGCATCCCGGTGAACACTGAAGCTTTCTTT.

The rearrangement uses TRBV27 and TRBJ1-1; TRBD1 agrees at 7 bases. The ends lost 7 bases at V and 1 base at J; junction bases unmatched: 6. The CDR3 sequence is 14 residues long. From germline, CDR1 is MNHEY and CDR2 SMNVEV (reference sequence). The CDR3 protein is CASTPGQRNTEAFF. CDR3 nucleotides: TGTGCCAGCACCCCGGGACAGAGGAACACTGAAGCTTTCTTT.